Shown below are 28 T cell receptor beta chains from a single sample sequenced in a study of shared clonotypes between healthy human individuals. The data were produced by immunoSEQ multiplex PCR, yet TCRdb's version contains in-frame clones alone and is incomplete. The sample has around 2,000,000 clones, about 95% seen once. Naive CD8 cells, CD45RO-negative and positively selected for CCR7, excluded terminally differentiated effector memory CD45RA+ cells. The sample comprised naive CD8+ T cells sorted from blood. All receptors derive from a man younger than 30 in good health.

The J gene is TRBJ2-1, the V gene TRBV5-4, with D perhaps being TRBD1 or TRBD2 (5 bases each). This CDR3 is built from 13 residues. V was pared by 2 bases and J by 8 bases, with 11 bases between. Germline lookup yields CDR1 SGHNT and CDR2 YYREEE (reference sequence). CDR3 residues: CASSFWGSYEQFF. CDR3 DNA: TGTGCCAGCAGCTTTTGGGGGAGCTATGAGCAGTTCTTC.

The chain combines TRBV7-6 with TRBJ1-2; TRBD1 aligns across 8 bases. The CDR3 length is 15 residues. CDR1 and CDR2 (germline): SGHVS, FNYEAQ. V lost 1 base and J lost 5; bases outside the gene matches: 6. The chain's CDR3 is CASSLEAGGLYGYTF. DNA of the CDR3: TGTGCCAGCAGCTTAGAGGCAGGGGGCCTTTATGGCTACACCTTC.

CDR3 loop: CAWRDSGTRTDTQYF. In nucleotides, the CDR3 is TGTGCCTGGAGAGATAGCGGAACTCGCACAGATACGCAGTATTTT. V usage is TRBV30 and J usage is TRBJ2-3; tentative D call: TRBD2 (6 bases). V was clipped by 3 bases and J by 1 base, with 14 bases between them. Germline CDR1 is GTSNPN and CDR2 is SVGIG (reference sequence). The CDR3 runs to 15 residues.

The chain joins TRBV19 to TRBJ1-5; the D gene is possibly TRBD1 (5 bases). Trimming removed 3 bases from V and 2 bases from J, with 14 bases in between. The CDR3 sequence is 16 residues long. In germline, CDR1 is LNHDA, CDR2 SQIVND (reference sequence). The CDR3 reads CASSIIGQGGNQPQHF. As DNA, the CDR3 is TGTGCCAGTAGTATTATTGGGCAGGGCGGCAATCAGCCCCAGCATTTT.

V usage is TRBV25-1 and J usage is TRBJ2-5; no clear D gene. The germline gives CDR1 MGHDK, CDR2 SYGVNS. Trimming took 1 base from V and 2 from J, leaving 5 bases between them. The CDR3 loop spans 13 amino acids. The DNA for the CDR3 is TGTGCCAGCAGTGAATGGGAACAAGAGACCCAGTACTTC. This gives the protein CASSEWEQETQYF.

This clone was counted a single time. The rearrangement links TRBV27 to TRBJ1-1; D not certain. The V and J ends lost 7 bases and 0 bases respectively, with 9 bases between them. In germline, CDR1 is MNHEY, CDR2 SMNVEV (reference sequence). This CDR3 is built from 13 residues. CDR3 sequence: CASKVGVNTEAFF. The CDR3 nucleotides are TGTGCCAGCAAGGTCGGAGTGAACACTGAAGCTTTCTTT.

This clone came up once. The rearrangement links TRBV4-1 to TRBJ1-3; D call uncertain. Germline CDR1 and CDR2: MGHRA and YSYEKL. The V end lost 0 bases, the J end lost 0 bases, and 6 bases lay between the germline ends. This CDR3 contains 15 residues. The CDR3 here is CASSQDPPSGNTIYF. In nucleotides, the CDR3 is TGCGCCAGCAGCCAAGATCCCCCCTCTGGAAACACCATATATTTT.

The chain joins TRBV2 to TRBJ2-2; D is ambiguous. The CDR3 sequence is 13 residues long. Looked up from germline, CDR1 is SNHLY and CDR2 is FYNNEI. V lost 0 bases and J 6 bases, leaving 5 bases between the germline ends. The CDR3 loop is CASSEALSGELFF. The CDR3 DNA reads TGTGCCAGCAGTGAAGCGCTTTCCGGGGAGCTGTTTTTT. The full variable domain, rest sourced from reference TRBV2 and TRBJ2-2, is EPEVTQTPSHQVTQMGQEVILRCVPISNHLYFYWYRQILGQKVEFLVSFYNNEISEKSEIFDDQFSVERPDGSNFTLKIRSTKLEDSAMYFCASSEALSGELFFGEGSRLTVL.

The V call is TRBV27, the J call TRBJ1-1, with 9 nucleotides matching TRBD1. CDR1 is MNHEY and CDR2 is SMNVEV in the germline V gene (reference sequence). The CDR3 extends over 16 amino acids. The V segment lost 3 bases and the J segment 5 bases; nucleotides outside the gene matches: 10. The CDR3 region has the DNA TGTGCCAGCAGTTTTTCCGGGACAGGGATAAGGACTGAAGCTTTCTTT. It yields the protein CASSFSGTGIRTEAFF.

The genes are TRBV9 and TRBJ2-1; 9 positions match TRBD1. CDR1 is SGDLS, CDR2 YYNGEE, per germline. After removal of 3 bases from V and 4 bases from J, the junction contained 20 bases not matched to a gene. CDR3 size: 20 residues. CDR3 nucleotide sequence: TGTGCCAGCAGCGCTACCGGGACAGGGAAATTTAGCATAGAGTACAATGAGCAGTTCTTC. Amino acids: CASSATGTGKFSIEYNEQFF.

This clone turned up a few times. Different DNA sequences within this sample yield the same CDR3. The rearrangement links TRBV9 to TRBJ2-7, with 7 positions matching TRBD2. This CDR3 has 13 amino acids. From germline, CDR1 is SGDLS and CDR2 YYNGEE. The trim removed 0 bases at V and 7 bases at J, leaving 4 bases unmatched. CDR3 sequence: CASSVGGSGEQYF. Here the CDR3 DNA reads TGTGCCAGCAGCGTAGGCGGGAGTGGTGAGCAGTACTTC.

V usage is TRBV4-1 and J usage is TRBJ1-2; 7 nucleotides line up with TRBD1. The CDR3 has 16 amino acids. J gave up 3 bases and V 1 base, and 8 bases lay outside the gene matches. Per the germline V gene, CDR1 is MGHRA and CDR2 is YSYEKL. Written as DNA, the CDR3 is TGCGCCAGCAGCCAAGTTTTAACAGGGGATGACTATGGCTACACCTTC. Its translation is CASSQVLTGDDYGYTF.

The chain couples TRBV6-1 to TRBJ1-1, with 9 bases lining up with TRBD1. The germline V gene encodes CDR1 MNHNS and CDR2 SASEGT. With V trimmed by 9 bases and J by 10 bases, 15 bases remained unmatched. This CDR3 has 14 residues. The CDR3, as DNA: TGTGCCAGGATTTCGACAGGGGGGGGTGAAGGAGCTTTCTTT. Translated, it gives CARISTGGGEGAFF.

The chain employs TRBV28 and TRBJ1-3; D is perhaps TRBD1 (5 bases). This CDR3 comprises 15 residues. Germline V lookup: CDR1 MDHEN, CDR2 SYDVKM. V was pared by 5 bases and J by 5 bases, with 16 bases between. The CDR3 here is CASSPWEEGRNTIYF. In DNA form, the CDR3 reads TGTGCCAGCAGTCCCTGGGAGGAGGGACGAAACACCATATATTTT. Based on the CDR3 plus reference TRBV28 and TRBJ1-3, the full variable domain is DVKVTQSSRYLVKRTGEKVFLECVQDMDHENMFWYRQDPGLGLRLIYFSYDVKMKEKGDIPEGYSVSREKKERFSLILESASTNQTSMYLCASSPWEEGRNTIYFGEGSWLTVV.

The chain has TRBV6-6 and TRBJ2-7; D ambiguous. Looked up from germline, CDR1 is MNHNY and CDR2 is SVGAGI (reference sequence). The V end was cut by 3 bases, the J end by 2 bases, with 11 bases between. The CDR3 length is 14 residues. The CDR3 nucleotides are TGTGCCAGCAGTTATCTTGGTTCTGCCTACGAGCAGTACTTC. Translation: CASSYLGSAYEQYF.

The rearrangement joins TRBV7-9 to TRBJ1-2; tentative D call: TRBD1 (6 bases). Trimming cost V 5 bases and J 4 bases, with 14 bases left between them. The CDR3 runs 14 residues. Germline assignment: CDR1 SEHNR and CDR2 FQNEAQ (reference sequence). CDR3 coding DNA: TGTGCCAGCAGCGATACACGGGACACCTATGGCTACACCTTC. As protein: CASSDTRDTYGYTF.

The gene calls are TRBV6-6 and TRBJ1-2; D possibly corresponds to TRBD1 (6 bases). The CDR3 is 14 amino acids. Germline loops: CDR1 MNHNY, CDR2 SVGAGI (reference sequence). Trimming took 2 bases from V and 4 from J, leaving 11 bases between them. CDR3 region: CASSYRGAAYGYTF. CDR3 DNA: TGTGCCAGCAGTTACAGGGGGGCAGCCTATGGCTACACCTTC.

The genes are TRBV30 and TRBJ2-2; the D is unclear. V was shortened by 4 bases and J by 4 bases, with 7 bases between the two germline ends. Germline CDR1 GTSNPN, CDR2 SVGIG (reference sequence). CDR3 length equals 12 residues. CDR3: CAWNEITGELFF. The CDR3 DNA sequence: TGTGCCTGGAACGAGATCACCGGGGAGCTGTTTTTT.

The chain uses TRBV27 and TRBJ2-7; D perhaps matches TRBD1 (5 bases). The CDR3 extends over 15 amino acids. CDR1 and CDR2 from the germline V gene are MNHEY and SMNVEV (reference sequence). V shed 0 bases and J shed 3 bases, with 12 bases lying between them. The CDR3 coding sequence is TGTGCCAGCAGTTTATCGACCGGACACGTCTACGAGCAGTACTTC. It specifies CASSLSTGHVYEQYF.

This clone was seen just once. This chain connects TRBV27 to TRBJ2-7; TRBD2 aligns across 7 bases. V was clipped by 4 bases and J by 6 bases; unmatched bases: 15. The CDR3 is 16 residues long. Germline V gene data show CDR1 as MNHEY and CDR2 as SMNVEV (reference sequence). The CDR3: CASSSSWGGNLLEQYF. The DNA of the CDR3 is TGTGCCAGCAGTTCTTCCTGGGGAGGGAACCTCCTCGAGCAGTACTTC.

With regard to this clone: Given a much more abundant clone one base away, this may be a read error. The sample has other DNA sequences that encode this CDR3 too. The genes are TRBV5-6 and TRBJ1-5; perhaps TRBD1 as D (5 bases). V lost 3 bases, J lost 5 bases, and 6 bases lay in between. The CDR3 spans 12 residues. Germline V gene sequence: CDR1 SGHDT, CDR2 YYEEEE. The CDR3 DNA sequence: TGTGCCAGCAGCTGGGGGGATCAGCCCCAGCATTTT. Protein: CASSWGDQPQHF.

The chain recombines TRBV6-5 with TRBJ2-7; no firm D call. This CDR3 contains 14 residues. The V and J ends lost 2 bases and 1 base respectively, with 9 bases between them. The germline V gene encodes CDR1 MNHEY and CDR2 SVGAGI. DNA for the CDR3: TGTGCCAGCAGTTACGGGGTAAATTCCTACGAGCAGTACTTC. This sequence encodes CASSYGVNSYEQYF.

CDR3 nucleotides: TGTGCCAGCAGGTCGGAGGGACTGCCGAGGGAGACCCAGTACTTC. It translates to CASRSEGLPRETQYF. This sequence joins TRBV2 and TRBJ2-5, with D possibly being TRBD2 (6 bases). The CDR3 consists of 15 residues. V was pared by 6 bases and J by 5 bases, with 19 bases between. Germline V CDR1 and CDR2: SNHLY, FYNNEI.

J is TRBJ1-1 and V is TRBV2; D uncertain. There are 13 residues in the CDR3. With 3 bases removed from V and 4 bases from J, the gap between germline ends came to 9 bases. Per germline, CDR1 SNHLY and CDR2 FYNNEI. The CDR3 DNA reads as TGTGCCAGCAGTGAGTCGGGTACCACTGAAGCTTTCTTT. Its translation: CASSESGTTEAFF.

J is TRBJ2-5 and V is TRBV13; maybe TRBD2 (5 bases). The CDR3 is 14 amino acids. V lost 6 bases, J lost 1 base, and 12 bases lay in between. Germline V gives CDR1 PRHDT, CDR2 FYEKMQ (reference sequence). The CDR3 DNA sequence: TGTGCCAGCAGTCCCGGGCTAGCCCAAGAGACCCAGTACTTC. As protein: CASSPGLAQETQYF. The full variable domain, with the rest looked up from reference TRBV13 and TRBJ2-5, is AAGVIQSPRHLIKEKRETATLKCYPIPRHDTVYWYQQGPGQDPQFLISFYEKMQSDKGSIPDRFSAQQFSDYHSELNMSSLELGDSALYFCASSPGLAQETQYFGPGTRLLVL.

About this clone itself: The sample contains more than one DNA sequence encoding this CDR3. This sequence joins TRBV19 and TRBJ2-7; a possible D gene is TRBD2 (5 bases). The CDR3 is 13 amino acids. The germline V gene has CDR1 LNHDA and CDR2 SQIVND (reference sequence). Trimming left V 9 bases short and J 0 bases short, with 12 bases between. The CDR3 loop reads CASSPAASYEQYF. CDR3 nucleotide sequence: TGTGCCAGCTCTCCAGCGGCCTCCTACGAGCAGTACTTC.

This clone was counted a single time. This chain uses TRBV28 with TRBJ1-5, with a tentative D call TRBD1 (5 bases). V was pared by 2 bases and J by 7 bases, with 9 bases between. The CDR3 covers 13 residues. The V gene's germline CDR1 is MDHEN and CDR2 SYDVKM. CDR3 in DNA: TGTGCCAGCAGTTTAGAGGGGCAACAGCCCCAGCATTTT. Translated: CASSLEGQQPQHF.

Regarding this clone: The sample has other DNA sequences that encode this CDR3 too. The gene calls are TRBV7-2 and TRBJ2-7, with 10 nucleotides matching TRBD2. Losses at the gene ends were 2 bases for V and 2 bases for J; bases not matched to a gene: 3. From germline, CDR1 is SGHTA and CDR2 FQGNSA. The CDR3 runs 15 residues. CDR3 sequence: CASSLRTSGAYEQYF. CDR3 DNA sequence: TGTGCCAGCAGCTTAAGGACTAGCGGAGCCTACGAGCAGTACTTC. Together with reference TRBV7-2 and TRBJ2-7, the CDR3 gives the full variable domain: GAGVSQSPSNKVTEKGKDVELRCDPISGHTALYWYRQSLGQGLEFLIYFQGNSAPDKSGLPSDRFSAERTGGSVSTLTIQRTQQEDSAVYLCASSLRTSGAYEQYFGPGTRLTVT.